Following are 5 T cell receptor beta chains from one sample sequenced in a study of T cell repertoires in cytomegalovirus infection. These receptors are not linked to any known antigen. TCRdb recomputed calls from the reads with MiXCR, one row per CDR3 protein. The sample has roughly 920,000 distinct CDR3 sequences, 31% seen once. The sample here was cultured CD8+ T cells from PBMCs, taken from culture after CMV antigen stimulation. The source of these receptors is a human donor in good health (CMV status not recorded). Some clones in this sample may be carry-over from other donors' samples.

This clonotype has just a few counts. The rearrangement uses TRBV6-6 and TRBJ2-7, with 15 bases that match TRBD2. The CDR3 loop spans 16 amino acids. Germline CDR1 and CDR2: MNHNY and SVGAGI (reference sequence). Trimming cost V 5 bases and J 3 bases; bases outside gene matches: 5. CDR3 amino acids: CASSTGTSGGFYEQYV. The CDR3 nucleotides are TGTGCCAGCAGTACGGGGACTAGCGGGGGGTTCTACGAGCAGTACGTC.

This clonotype was found a few times. This chain connects TRBV29-1 to TRBJ2-7; TRBD2 matches 9 bases. The CDR3 is made up of 13 amino acids. The germline V gene encodes CDR1 SQVTM and CDR2 ANQGSEA. V lost 4 bases and J lost 3; bases outside the gene matches: 4. The CDR3 loop reads CSVVAGDRYEQYF. CDR3 nucleotide sequence: TGCAGCGTTGTAGCGGGGGACCGCTACGAGCAGTACTTC.

This chain links TRBV20-1 with TRBJ2-5; TRBD2 agrees at 8 bases. Germline V gene lookup returns CDR1 DFQATT and CDR2 SNEGSKA (reference sequence). The CDR3 totals 14 residues. J gave up 7 bases and V 6 bases, and 13 bases lay outside the gene matches. The CDR3 DNA sequence: TGCAGTGCGAGGGCTAGCGGGCTCCAGGGGACCCAGTACTTC. Encoded protein: CSARASGLQGTQYF.

The rearrangement uses TRBV29-1 and TRBJ1-2; 7 bases align to TRBD1. Germline-derived CDR1 and CDR2 are SQVTM and ANQGSEA. The CDR3 spans 15 residues. V shed 1 base, J shed 7 bases, and the junction held 12 bases outside the gene matches. The CDR3 region has the DNA TGCAGCGTTGAAGCGATCAACAGGGGCTTGGGTGGCTACACCTTC. Its translation: CSVEAINRGLGGYTF.

This clonotype turned up a few times. The chain joins TRBV27 to TRBJ2-7; weak D call: TRBD2 (5 bases). The CDR3 has 15 amino acids. V was shortened by 3 bases and J by 2 bases, with 14 bases between the two germline ends. The germline V gene has CDR1 MNHEY and CDR2 SMNVEV (reference sequence). The CDR3 nucleotides are TGTGCCAGCAGTTTTACACCTAGCATGACCTACGAGCAGTACTTC. This translates into CASSFTPSMTYEQYF.